This is a list of T cell receptor beta chains from one sample in a study of cytomegalovirus exposure and HLA in healthy donors. Profiled with immunoSEQ multiplex PCR; TCRdb holds only in-frame clones, not every one. The repertoire shows about 160,000 clones; the top ten hold 1.3%. The material sequenced was PBMCs. These receptor sequences come from an older woman in good health and CMV-seronegative. Each CDR3 is given with its conserved first and last residue. Each record gives: CDR3 protein, V gene, J gene.

cdr3_aa: CASSLPIAGELFF
v_call: TRBV6-5
j_call: TRBJ2-2

cdr3_aa: CASSYTDASTDTQYF
v_call: TRBV5-1
j_call: TRBJ2-3

cdr3_aa: CASSALTLSYEQYF
v_call: TRBV6-1
j_call: .

cdr3_aa: CASSALGLVSHEQFF
v_call: TRBV9
j_call: TRBJ2-1

cdr3_aa: CASSGPRENNEQFF
v_call: TRBV27
j_call: TRBJ2-1

cdr3_aa: CASSSRQGYEQFF
v_call: TRBV6-5
j_call: TRBJ2-1

cdr3_aa: CAIRRTYQESYYGYTF
v_call: TRBV10-3
j_call: TRBJ1-2

cdr3_aa: CATSLRALETQYF
v_call: TRBV15
j_call: TRBJ2-5

cdr3_aa: CASSLIPQGAAGNTIYF
v_call: TRBV7-3
j_call: TRBJ1-3

cdr3_aa: CASSEAGGGWGTEAFF
v_call: TRBV6-1
j_call: TRBJ1-1

cdr3_aa: CASSQDRVGGRETQYF
v_call: TRBV4-1
j_call: TRBJ2-5

cdr3_aa: CASSLNRGRQETQYF
v_call: TRBV5-4
j_call: TRBJ2-5

cdr3_aa: CSVEPADSPNEQFF
v_call: TRBV29-1
j_call: TRBJ2-1

cdr3_aa: CASSMWTGADNSPLHF
v_call: TRBV19
j_call: TRBJ1-6

cdr3_aa: CASSYLTGLGYEQYF
v_call: TRBV6-5
j_call: .

cdr3_aa: CAAGQGVNEKLFF
v_call: TRBV19
j_call: TRBJ1-4

cdr3_aa: CASSNRGGDGIREQFF
v_call: TRBV19
j_call: TRBJ2-1

cdr3_aa: CASKASGRAYEQYF
v_call: TRBV7-6
j_call: TRBJ2-7

cdr3_aa: CASSVGTGGSYEQYF
v_call: TRBV9
j_call: TRBJ2-7

cdr3_aa: CASSHVGQNYEQYF
v_call: TRBV4-2
j_call: TRBJ2-7

cdr3_aa: CASSRGQGARSYEQYF
v_call: TRBV18
j_call: TRBJ2-7

cdr3_aa: CASSLSSGVYEQYF
v_call: TRBV7-3
j_call: TRBJ2-7

cdr3_aa: CAISPGQGAAKNIQYF
v_call: TRBV10-3
j_call: TRBJ2-4

cdr3_aa: CASGGTGYSYEQYF
v_call: TRBV2
j_call: TRBJ2-7

cdr3_aa: CASSDQDTEAFF
v_call: TRBV25-1
j_call: TRBJ1-1

cdr3_aa: CASVQGRRDYGYTF
v_call: TRBV5-6
j_call: TRBJ1-2

cdr3_aa: CASRHQGTEAFF
v_call: TRBV6-5
j_call: TRBJ1-1

cdr3_aa: CASSQDIIYNSPLHF
v_call: TRBV14
j_call: TRBJ1-6

cdr3_aa: CASSSVGGGTDTQYF
v_call: TRBV5-4
j_call: TRBJ2-3

cdr3_aa: CASSQWTGGYNEQFF
v_call: TRBV7-2
j_call: TRBJ2-1

cdr3_aa: CASSLGSASTDTQYF
v_call: TRBV5-6
j_call: TRBJ2-3

cdr3_aa: CASSYSGGGQGYEQYF
v_call: TRBV6-5
j_call: .

cdr3_aa: CASRLTGQGYNEQFF
v_call: TRBV6-1
j_call: TRBJ2-1

cdr3_aa: CASSPWDRVNEQFF
v_call: TRBV11-2
j_call: TRBJ2-1

cdr3_aa: CASNPPRGYEQYF
v_call: TRBV6-1
j_call: TRBJ2-7

cdr3_aa: CASSLLAGNTGELFF
v_call: TRBV18
j_call: TRBJ2-2

cdr3_aa: CASSPYLTSSQETQYF
v_call: TRBV7-9
j_call: TRBJ2-5

cdr3_aa: CASSLGPGRVHYGYTF
v_call: TRBV11-2
j_call: TRBJ1-2

cdr3_aa: CASERALEGEKLFF
v_call: TRBV2
j_call: TRBJ1-4

cdr3_aa: CATSSGYKGTGVTEAFF
v_call: TRBV15
j_call: TRBJ1-1

cdr3_aa: CASSFGGHGHSPLHF
v_call: TRBV5-1
j_call: TRBJ1-6

cdr3_aa: CASSIYRENTEAFF
v_call: TRBV18
j_call: TRBJ1-1

cdr3_aa: CASEKVRGEQFF
v_call: TRBV9
j_call: TRBJ2-1

cdr3_aa: CAWISAGSNQPQHF
v_call: TRBV30
j_call: TRBJ1-5

cdr3_aa: CASSQGPRGQTFSYEQYF
v_call: TRBV4-2
j_call: TRBJ2-7

cdr3_aa: CASSVATGGPYEQYF
v_call: TRBV9
j_call: TRBJ2-7

cdr3_aa: CASTQRRSINYGYTF
v_call: TRBV6-5
j_call: TRBJ1-2

cdr3_aa: CASTRQGRPYEQYF
v_call: TRBV7-9
j_call: TRBJ2-7

cdr3_aa: CASRRDRESNQPQHF
v_call: TRBV6-5
j_call: TRBJ1-5

cdr3_aa: CASSEGGRATDTQYF
v_call: TRBV2
j_call: TRBJ2-3

cdr3_aa: CASSRTGGNSPLHF
v_call: TRBV7-9
j_call: TRBJ1-6

cdr3_aa: CASSSDRVNAFF
v_call: TRBV5-4
j_call: TRBJ1-1